Below, one T cell receptor beta chain is given with its context. Its antigen is not known. These data belong to a study of regulatory T cells in long-lasting Graves disease. In germline, CDR1 is SQVTM, CDR2 ANQGSEA. The CDR3 runs 14 residues. The V gene lost 0 bases and the J gene lost 7 bases, with 12 bases spanning the gap. Sample time point: newly diagnosed GD, antithyroid drugs for less than 3 months. The TCR library was prepared using RNA isolated from PBMCs. Whole-study results and caveats: Sampling was limited to peripheral blood rather than thyroid tissue.

In building TCR beta libraries, iRepertoire HTBI primers were used together with Arm-PCR of CDR3 regions. TCRdb ran MiXCR on the multiplex PCR reads and lists one entry per CDR3 protein. The table has 450,000 to 600,000 distinct CDR3 sequences, about 16% seen once. These data were also filed under a second study, of T cells in Graves' hyperthyroidism and ophthalmopathy. As that study records: For Graves' hyperthyroidism to be stable, ophthalmopathy could not progress within 18 months. During a first-round RT-PCR of the TCR CDR3, the HTBI primer set was used.

Sequences were derived from peripheral blood mononuclear cells (PBMCs), sampled at new diagnosis, from a patient treated with antithyroid drugs. The V gene is TRBV29-1, the J gene TRBJ2-2; D gene uncertain. This TCR derives from a man in his forties or fifties with Graves disease. The DNA of the CDR3 is TGCAGCGTTGAAGAGGTTGGGCTTGGCGGGGAGCTGTTTTTT. Protein sequence: CSVEEVGLGGELFF.